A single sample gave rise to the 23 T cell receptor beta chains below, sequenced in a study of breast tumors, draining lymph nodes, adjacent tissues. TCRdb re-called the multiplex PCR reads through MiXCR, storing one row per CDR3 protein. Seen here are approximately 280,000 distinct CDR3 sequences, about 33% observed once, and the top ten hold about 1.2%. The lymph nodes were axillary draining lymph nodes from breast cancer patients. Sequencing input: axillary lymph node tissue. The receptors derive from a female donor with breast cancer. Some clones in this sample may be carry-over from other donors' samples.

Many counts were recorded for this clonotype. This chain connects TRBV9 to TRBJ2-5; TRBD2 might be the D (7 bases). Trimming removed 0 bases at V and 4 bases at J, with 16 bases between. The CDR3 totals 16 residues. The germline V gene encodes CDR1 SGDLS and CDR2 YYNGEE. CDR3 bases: TGTGCCAGCAGCGTAGGGCTGAATGGGGGGGCAGAGACCCAGTACTTC. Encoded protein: CASSVGLNGGAETQYF. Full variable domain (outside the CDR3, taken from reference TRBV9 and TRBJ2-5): DSGVTQTPKHLITATGQRVTLRCSPRSGDLSVYWYQQSLDQGLQFLIQYYNGEERAKGNILERFSAQQFPDLHSELNLSSLELGDSALYFCASSVGLNGGAETQYFGPGTRLLVL.

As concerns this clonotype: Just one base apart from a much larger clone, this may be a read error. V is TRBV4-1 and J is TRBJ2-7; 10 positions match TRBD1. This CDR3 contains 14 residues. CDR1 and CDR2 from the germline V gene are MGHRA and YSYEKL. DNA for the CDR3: TGCGCCAGCACCCAAGACGGACAGGGGGGCGAGCAGTACTTC. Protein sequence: CASTQDGQGGEQYF.

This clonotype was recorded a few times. CDR3 sequence (DNA): TGTGCCAGCAGTCAAACAATTCTAGATACGCAGTATTTT. Amino acid sequence: CASSQTILDTQYF. This chain links TRBV6-2 or TRBV6-3 with TRBJ2-3; D not resolved. V was trimmed by 5 bases and J by 5 bases, leaving 11 bases between them. Germline V CDR1 and CDR2: MNHEY, SVGEGT. The CDR3 loop spans 13 amino acids.

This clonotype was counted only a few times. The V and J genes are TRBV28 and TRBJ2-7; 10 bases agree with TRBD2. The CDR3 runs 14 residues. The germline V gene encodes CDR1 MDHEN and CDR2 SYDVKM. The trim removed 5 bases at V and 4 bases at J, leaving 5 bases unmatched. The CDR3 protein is CASSSLAGEYEQYF. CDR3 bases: TGTGCCAGCAGTAGTCTAGCGGGAGAGTACGAGCAGTACTTC.

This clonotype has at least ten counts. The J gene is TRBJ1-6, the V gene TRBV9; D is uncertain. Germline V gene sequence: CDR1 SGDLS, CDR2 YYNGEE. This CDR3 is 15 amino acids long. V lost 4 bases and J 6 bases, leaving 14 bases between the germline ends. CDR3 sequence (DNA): TGTGCCAGCAGCTTGACACCGGGGTTTAATTCACCCCTCCACTTT. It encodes CASSLTPGFNSPLHF.

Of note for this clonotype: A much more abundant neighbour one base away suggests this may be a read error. The CDR3 nucleotides are TGCGCCAGCAGCTTGGACTCCGCAGGGAGCCCGGATACGCAGTATTTT. Translation: CASSLDSAGSPDTQYF. The V gene is TRBV5-1, the J gene TRBJ2-3; D tentatively fits TRBD1 or TRBD2 (5 bases each). The germline V and J ends were trimmed by 0 bases and 6 bases, with 17 bases remaining between them. Per the germline V gene, CDR1 is SGHRS and CDR2 is YFSETQ. This CDR3 is 16 amino acids long.

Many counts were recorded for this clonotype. CDR3 bases: TGTGCCAGCAGCCATGGACTAGCGACCACAGATACGCAGTATTTT. As protein: CASSHGLATTDTQYF. The rearrangement joins TRBV5-6 to TRBJ2-3; 9 bases align to TRBD2. Germline-derived CDR1 and CDR2 are SGHDT and YYEEEE. The trim removed 4 bases at V and 2 bases at J, leaving 5 bases unmatched. The CDR3 has 15 residues. The entire variable domain, with the rest obtained from reference TRBV5-6 and TRBJ2-3, is as follows: DAGVTQSPTHLIKTRGQQVTLRCSPKSGHDTVSWYQQALGQGPQFIFQYYEEEERQRGNFPDRFSGHQFPNYSSELNVNALLLGDSALYLCASSHGLATTDTQYFGPGTRLTVL.

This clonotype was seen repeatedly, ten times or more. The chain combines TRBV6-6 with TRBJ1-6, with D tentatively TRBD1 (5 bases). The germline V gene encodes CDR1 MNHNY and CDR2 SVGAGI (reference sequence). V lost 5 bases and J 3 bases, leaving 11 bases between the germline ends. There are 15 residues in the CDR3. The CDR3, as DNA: TGTGCCAGCAGTCCTGGGACCGGCTATAATTCACCCCTCCACTTT. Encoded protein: CASSPGTGYNSPLHF.

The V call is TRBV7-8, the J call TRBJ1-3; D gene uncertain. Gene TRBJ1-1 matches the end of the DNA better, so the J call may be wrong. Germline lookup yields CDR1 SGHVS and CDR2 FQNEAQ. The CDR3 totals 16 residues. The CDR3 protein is CASSRPVRDVNTEAFF. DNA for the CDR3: TGTGCCAGCAGCAGGCCGGTACGCGACGTGAACACTGAAGCTTTCTTT.

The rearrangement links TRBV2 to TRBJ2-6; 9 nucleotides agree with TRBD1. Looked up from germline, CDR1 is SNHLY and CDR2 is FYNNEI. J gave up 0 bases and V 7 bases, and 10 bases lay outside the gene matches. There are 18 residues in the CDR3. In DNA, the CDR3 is TGTGCCAGCATCGAGGGGGAGACAGGGGGCTCTGGGGCCAACGTCCTGACTTTC. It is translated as CASIEGETGGSGANVLTF. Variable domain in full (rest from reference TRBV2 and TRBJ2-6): EPEVTQTPSHQVTQMGQEVILRCVPISNHLYFYWYRQILGQKVEFLVSFYNNEISEKSEIFDDQFSVERPDGSNFTLKIRSTKLEDSAMYFCASIEGETGGSGANVLTFGAGSRLTVL.

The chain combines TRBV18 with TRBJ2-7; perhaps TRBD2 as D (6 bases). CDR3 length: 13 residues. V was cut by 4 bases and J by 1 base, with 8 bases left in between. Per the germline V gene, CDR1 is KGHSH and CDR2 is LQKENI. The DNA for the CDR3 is TGTGCCAGCTCACGGGAGGTATCCTACGAGCAGTACTTC. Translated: CASSREVSYEQYF.

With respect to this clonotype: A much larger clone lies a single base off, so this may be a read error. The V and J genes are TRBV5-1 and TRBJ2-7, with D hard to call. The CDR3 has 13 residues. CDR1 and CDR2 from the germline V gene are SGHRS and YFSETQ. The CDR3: CASSLQPEYDQYF. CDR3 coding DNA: TGCGCCAGCAGCCTGCAACCCGAGTACGACCAGTACTTC.

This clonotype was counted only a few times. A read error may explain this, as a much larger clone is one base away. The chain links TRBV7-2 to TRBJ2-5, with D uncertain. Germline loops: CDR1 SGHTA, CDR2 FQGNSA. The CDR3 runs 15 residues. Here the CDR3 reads CASSLDPNRIETQHF. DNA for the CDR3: TGTGCCAGCAGCTTGGATCCGAACCGTATAGAGACCCAGCACTTC. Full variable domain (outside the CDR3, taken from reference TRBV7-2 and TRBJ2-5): GAGVSQSPSNKVTEKGKDVELRCDPISGHTALYWYRQSLGQGLEFLIYFQGNSAPDKSGLPSDRFSAERTGGSVSTLTIQRTQQEDSAVYLCASSLDPNRIETQHFGPGTRLLVL.

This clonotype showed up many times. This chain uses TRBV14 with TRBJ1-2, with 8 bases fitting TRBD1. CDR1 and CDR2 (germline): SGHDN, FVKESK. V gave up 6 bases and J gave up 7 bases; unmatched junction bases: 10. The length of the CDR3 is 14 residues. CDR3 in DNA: TGTGCCAGCAGGTCATCAGGGGGCGCGATTGGCTACACCTTC. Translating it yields CASRSSGGAIGYTF. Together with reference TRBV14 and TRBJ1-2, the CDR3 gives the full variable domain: EAGVTQFPSHSVIEKGQTVTLRCDPISGHDNLYWYRRVMGKEIKFLLHFVKESKQDESGMPNNRFLAERTGGTYSTLKVQPAELEDSGVYFCASRSSGGAIGYTFGSGTRLTVV.

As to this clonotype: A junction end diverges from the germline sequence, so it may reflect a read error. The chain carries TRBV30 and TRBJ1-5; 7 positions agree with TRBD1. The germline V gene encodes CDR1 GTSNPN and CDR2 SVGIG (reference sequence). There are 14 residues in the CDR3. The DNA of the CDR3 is TGTGCCTGGAGGACCGGGACAGACAATCAGCCCCTGCATTTT. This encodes CAWRTGTDNQPLHF.

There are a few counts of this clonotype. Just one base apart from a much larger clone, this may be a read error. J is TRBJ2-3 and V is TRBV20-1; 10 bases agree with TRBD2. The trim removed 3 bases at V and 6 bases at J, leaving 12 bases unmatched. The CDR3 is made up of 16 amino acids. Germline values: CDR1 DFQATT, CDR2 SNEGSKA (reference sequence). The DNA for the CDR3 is TGCAGTGCTAGGCCCCTAGCGGGAGTCCCCTTGGATACGCAGTATTTT. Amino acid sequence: CSARPLAGVPLDTQYF.

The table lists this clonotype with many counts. The CDR3 coding sequence is TGCGCCAGCAGCTGGGGGACTAGCGGCGGGGAGCTGTTTTTT. It encodes CASSWGTSGGELFF. The chain couples TRBV5-1 to TRBJ2-2; TRBD2 agrees at 11 bases. CDR3 length: 14 residues. V shed 3 bases and J 7 bases; nucleotides not matched to a gene: 2. The germline V gene encodes CDR1 SGHRS and CDR2 YFSETQ.

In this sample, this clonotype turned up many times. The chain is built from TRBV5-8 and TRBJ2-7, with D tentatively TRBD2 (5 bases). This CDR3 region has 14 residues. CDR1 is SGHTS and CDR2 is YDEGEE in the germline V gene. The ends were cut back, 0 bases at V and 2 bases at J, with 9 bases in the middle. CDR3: CASSLEKRTYEQYF. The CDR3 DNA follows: TGTGCCAGCAGCTTGGAAAAGCGGACCTACGAGCAGTACTTC.

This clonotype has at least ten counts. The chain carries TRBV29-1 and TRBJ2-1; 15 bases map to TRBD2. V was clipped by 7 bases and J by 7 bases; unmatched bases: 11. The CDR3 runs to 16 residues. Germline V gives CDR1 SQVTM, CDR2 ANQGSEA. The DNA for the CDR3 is TGCAGCGCCAATGGGGGACTAGCGGGAGGCCAGAATGAGCAGTTCTTC. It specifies CSANGGLAGGQNEQFF.

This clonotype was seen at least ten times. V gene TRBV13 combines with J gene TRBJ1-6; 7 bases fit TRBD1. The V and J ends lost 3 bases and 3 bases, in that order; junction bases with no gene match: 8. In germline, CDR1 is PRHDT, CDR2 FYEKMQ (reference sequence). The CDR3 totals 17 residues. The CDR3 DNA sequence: TGTGCCAGCAGCTTTAAGGGGGCATCAAGCTATAATTCACCCCTCCACTTT. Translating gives CASSFKGASSYNSPLHF.

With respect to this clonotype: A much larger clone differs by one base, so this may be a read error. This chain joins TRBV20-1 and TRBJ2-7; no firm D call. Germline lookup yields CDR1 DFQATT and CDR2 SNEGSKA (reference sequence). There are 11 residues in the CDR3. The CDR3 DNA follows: TGCAGTGCTGACCTACGATTAGAGCAGTCCTTC. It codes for CSADLRLEQSF.

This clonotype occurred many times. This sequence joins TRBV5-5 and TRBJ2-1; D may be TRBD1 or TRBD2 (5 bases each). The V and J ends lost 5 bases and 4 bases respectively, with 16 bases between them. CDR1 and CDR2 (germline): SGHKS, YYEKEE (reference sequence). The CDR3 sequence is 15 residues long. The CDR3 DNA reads TGTGCCAGCAGAGCAGGGAGTTGGGGGTACAATGAGCAGTTCTTC. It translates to CASRAGSWGYNEQFF. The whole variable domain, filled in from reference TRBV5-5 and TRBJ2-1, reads DAGVTQSPTHLIKTRGQQVTLRCSPISGHKSVSWYQQVLGQGPQFIFQYYEKEERGRGNFPDRFSARQFPNYSSELNVNALLLGDSALYLCASRAGSWGYNEQFFGPGTRLTVL.

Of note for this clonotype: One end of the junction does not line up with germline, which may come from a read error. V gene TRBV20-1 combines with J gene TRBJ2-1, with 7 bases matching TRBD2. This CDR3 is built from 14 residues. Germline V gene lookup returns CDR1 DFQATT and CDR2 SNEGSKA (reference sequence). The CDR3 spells CSASPGRSYTEQFF. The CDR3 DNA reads TGCAGTGCCAGCCCCGGGAGGTCATACACTGAGCAGTTCTTC.